The 23 T cell receptor beta chains in this list originate from one sample, sequenced in a study of T cells after yellow fever vaccination. Using its own MiXCR run on the 5' RACE reads, TCRdb lists one record per CDR3 protein. Among 150,000 to 200,000 distinct CDR3 sequences listed, roughly a tenth were seen once. The sample was CD8+ T cells sorted from PBMCs, taken 45 days after the yellow fever booster vaccination. Source of these receptors: a man in his late teens or twenties who received the YFV17D yellow fever vaccine.

This clonotype was detected only a few times. The genes are TRBV7-2 and TRBJ2-5; 8 bases are shared with TRBD2. With V trimmed by 5 bases and J by 4 bases, 18 bases remained unmatched. The CDR3 spans 18 residues. The germline V gene has CDR1 SGHTA and CDR2 FQGNSA. The DNA of the CDR3 is TGTGCCAGCAGCCAGGGCCCCGGGGGGGAGCACCCAGGAGAGACCCAGTACTTC. It specifies CASSQGPGGEHPGETQYF.

In this sample, this clonotype turned up many times. The chain is built from TRBV9 and TRBJ2-3; D gene unclear. Between the trimmed V and J ends, which lost 0 bases and 0 bases, there was a span of 5 bases. CDR1 and CDR2 (germline): SGDLS, YYNGEE. CDR3 size: 14 residues. The CDR3 coding sequence is TGTGCCAGCAGCGTAGAGGGTAGCACAGATACGCAGTATTTT. Protein sequence: CASSVEGSTDTQYF.

There are a few counts of this clonotype. The genes are TRBV12-3 or TRBV12-4 and TRBJ2-7, with D perhaps given as TRBD1 or TRBD2 (5 bases each). The germline V and J ends were trimmed by 1 base and 6 bases, with 10 bases remaining between them. This CDR3 is 13 amino acids long. The CDR3: CASSLGPGAEQYV. CDR3 nucleotide sequence: TGTGCCAGCAGTTTAGGGCCCGGGGCCGAGCAGTACGTC.

The rearrangement joins TRBV7-9 to TRBJ2-5; TRBD2 might be the D (6 bases). The V gene lost 5 bases and the J gene lost 3 bases, with 10 bases spanning the gap. The germline V gene has CDR1 SEHNR and CDR2 FQNEAQ (reference sequence). There are 13 residues in the CDR3. This CDR3 reads CASSPREEETQYF. Here the CDR3 DNA reads TGTGCCAGCAGCCCAAGGGAGGAAGAGACCCAGTACTTC.

This clonotype was detected only a few times. The chain is built from TRBV6-6 and TRBJ2-2; 12 bases match TRBD2. The germline V gene has CDR1 MNHNY and CDR2 SVGAGI (reference sequence). V was pared by 4 bases and J by 4 bases, with 1 base of the junction left unmatched. The CDR3 runs 15 residues. Written as DNA, the CDR3 is TGTGCCAGCAGTTGGACTAGCGGGGCCACCGGGGAGCTGTTTTTT. It is translated as CASSWTSGATGELFF.

This clonotype has just a few counts. This chain connects TRBV12-3 or TRBV12-4 to TRBJ2-3, with D perhaps being TRBD1 or TRBD2 (5 bases each). V lost 0 bases and J 2 bases, leaving 18 bases between the germline ends. This CDR3 comprises 18 residues. The CDR3 here is CASSLAPGYEGPTDTQYF. The CDR3 DNA reads as TGTGCCAGCAGTTTAGCGCCGGGTTACGAGGGGCCCACAGATACGCAGTATTTT.

This clonotype was counted a few times. The chain uses TRBV15 and TRBJ1-2; possible D gene TRBD1, 6 bases. CDR3 size: 14 residues. V lost 0 bases to trimming and J lost 9 bases, with 14 bases between them. Germline values: CDR1 LNHNV, CDR2 YYDKDF (reference sequence). CDR3 region: CATSRELTGFSYTF. As DNA, the CDR3 is TGTGCCACCAGCAGAGAGTTGACAGGATTTAGCTACACCTTC.

This chain joins TRBV20-1 and TRBJ2-7, with D maybe TRBD1 (5 bases). CDR1 is DFQATT and CDR2 is SNEGSKA in the germline V gene (reference sequence). The CDR3 is 14 amino acids. V lost 1 base to trimming and J lost 2 bases, with 12 bases between them. Here the CDR3 reads CSARGDTGPYEQYF. CDR3 coding DNA: TGCAGTGCTAGAGGGGATACAGGCCCCTACGAGCAGTACTTC.

The chain employs TRBV23-1 and TRBJ2-7; no clear D. TRBV23-1 is marked as an open reading frame, function uncertain. Trimming took off 0 bases at V and 2 bases at J, with 11 bases between the two ends. The CDR3 sequence is 15 residues long. This CDR3 is CASSQSRRQAYEQYF. The CDR3, as DNA: TGCGCCAGCAGTCAATCGAGGAGACAAGCCTACGAGCAGTACTTC.

This clonotype was seen more than once but under ten times. The CDR3 region is CASSYGQGNYGYTF. In DNA, the CDR3 is TGTGCCAGCAGTTACGGACAGGGAAACTATGGCTACACCTTC. The chain combines TRBV6-2 or TRBV6-3 with TRBJ1-2, with 8 bases aligning to TRBD1. The junction had 1 base not matched to a gene; V was cut back by 2 bases and J by 2 bases. Germline V CDR1 and CDR2: MNHEY, SVGEGT. This CDR3 has 14 residues.

This clonotype came up a few times. V usage is TRBV12-5 and J usage is TRBJ1-1, with unresolved D. CDR3 length: 13 amino acids. Looked up from germline, CDR1 is LGHNT and CDR2 is FRNRAP. V was cut by 3 bases and J by 6 bases, with 11 bases left in between. This chain's CDR3 is CASGFLSLAEAFF. The CDR3 DNA sequence: TGTGCTAGTGGTTTCCTGTCTCTGGCTGAAGCTTTCTTT.

In this sample, this clonotype turned up a few times. The chain is built from TRBV12-5 and TRBJ2-3; the match to TRBD1 covers 7 bases. The germline CDR1 and CDR2 sequences are LGHNT and FRNRAP. The trim removed 7 bases at V and 3 bases at J, leaving 4 bases unmatched. The CDR3 has 13 residues. The CDR3 DNA sequence: TGTGCTAGTGCCAAGACAGGGACAGATACGCAGTATTTT. The encoded protein is CASAKTGTDTQYF.

The CDR3 sequence: CASSLERDQPQHF. CDR3 nucleotides: TGTGCCAGCAGCTTAGAAAGAGATCAGCCCCAGCATTTT. The rearrangement joins TRBV7-6 to TRBJ1-5; D gene uncertain. Germline V gene sequence: CDR1 SGHVS, CDR2 FNYEAQ. Trimming shortened V by 1 base and J by 5 bases, and 6 bases separated the two germline ends. The CDR3 covers 13 residues.

This clonotype came up many times. CDR3 sequence: CSVEGGDTTSTDTQYF. CDR3 nucleotides: TGCAGCGTTGAAGGCGGTGACACTACTAGCACAGATACGCAGTATTTT. The chain links TRBV29-1 to TRBJ2-3, with no clear D. The CDR3 runs 16 residues. The V end was cut by 1 base, the J end by 0 bases, with 14 bases between. Per the germline V gene, CDR1 is SQVTM and CDR2 is ANQGSEA.

The chain uses TRBV5-1 and TRBJ2-3; 9 bases align to TRBD1. Trimming took 3 bases from V and 7 from J; bases not matched to a gene: 18. CDR1 is SGHRS and CDR2 is YFSETQ in the germline V gene. The CDR3 contains 18 residues. Here the CDR3 reads CASSSLRVGTGRQNTQYF. CDR3 coding DNA: TGCGCCAGCAGCTCTCTGCGAGTTGGGACAGGGCGTCAAAATACGCAGTATTTT.

This chain uses TRBV9 with TRBJ2-1; 10 bases map to TRBD2. V dropped 3 bases and J dropped 3; count of bases not matched to a gene: 6. This CDR3 has 16 amino acids. Germline V lookup: CDR1 SGDLS, CDR2 YYNGEE. In DNA form, the CDR3 reads TGTGCCAGCAGCGGACCCGGGACTAGCGTCTACAATGAGCAGTTCTTC. Amino acids: CASSGPGTSVYNEQFF.

This clonotype has only a few counts. CDR3 sequence: CASSWASNTEAFF. CDR3 coding DNA: TGTGCCAGCAGTTGGGCCTCGAACACTGAAGCTTTCTTT. The chain links TRBV27 to TRBJ1-1; D uncertain. CDR3 length: 13 amino acids. Germline V gives CDR1 MNHEY, CDR2 SMNVEV (reference sequence). V lost 4 bases, J lost 1 base, and 7 bases lay in between.

The chain links TRBV11-2 to TRBJ2-7, with 8 bases that match TRBD1. CDR3 length: 14 residues. CDR1 and CDR2 from the germline V gene are SGHAT and FQNNGV. Trimming removed 6 bases from V and 7 bases from J; junction bases left unmatched: 11. The CDR3 coding sequence is TGTGCCAGCAGTCAAAACCACCGGGACAGGGAGCAGTACGTC. Amino acids: CASSQNHRDREQYV.

This clonotype was seen more than once but under ten times. The V and J genes are TRBV29-1 and TRBJ1-1; D is unclear. Trimming pared 7 bases from V and 4 bases from J, leaving 19 bases between. This CDR3 has 14 residues. The germline V gene encodes CDR1 SQVTM and CDR2 ANQGSEA. The CDR3 is CSAASLGESTEAFF. CDR3 coding DNA: TGCAGCGCCGCATCGCTCGGAGAATCCACTGAAGCTTTCTTT.

In its sample, this clonotype was seen a few times. The chain is built from TRBV5-1 and TRBJ2-1; TRBD1 aligns across 11 bases. Germline V CDR1 and CDR2: SGHRS, YFSETQ. The CDR3 loop spans 16 amino acids. The V and J ends lost 0 bases and 8 bases, in that order; junction bases with no gene match: 7. CDR3 region: CASSLALGQGGDEQFF. In DNA, the CDR3 is TGCGCCAGCAGCTTGGCCTTGGGACAGGGGGGCGATGAGCAGTTCTTC.

In its sample, this clonotype was seen a few times. The chain has TRBV19 and TRBJ2-2; 9 nucleotides match TRBD1. Per the germline V gene, CDR1 is LNHDA and CDR2 is SQIVND (reference sequence). The trim removed 5 bases at V and 6 bases at J, leaving 13 bases unmatched. This CDR3 comprises 17 residues. In DNA, the CDR3 is TGTGCCAGTAGTCCCCTCGGGGACAGGGTCCATTCCGGGGAGCTGTTTTTT. It specifies CASSPLGDRVHSGELFF.

The chain carries TRBV5-6 and TRBJ2-1; D tentatively reads TRBD1 or TRBD2 (6 bases each). V lost 6 bases to trimming and J lost 2 bases, with 15 bases between them. Germline CDR1 reads SGHDT; CDR2 reads YYEEEE. The CDR3 sequence is 15 residues long. The CDR3 here is CASTPPRGPYNEQFF. For the CDR3, the DNA is TGTGCCAGCACCCCGCCCCGGGGGCCCTACAATGAGCAGTTCTTC.

The chain employs TRBV4-3 and TRBJ2-7; D remains ambiguous. Germline V lookup: CDR1 LGHNA, CDR2 YSLEER. The CDR3 spans 15 residues. V shed 6 bases and J shed 0 bases, with 15 bases lying between them. CDR3 nucleotides: TGCGCCAGCAGTGAAGGTCGAGCGATCTCCTACGAGCAGTACTTC. Protein product: CASSEGRAISYEQYF.